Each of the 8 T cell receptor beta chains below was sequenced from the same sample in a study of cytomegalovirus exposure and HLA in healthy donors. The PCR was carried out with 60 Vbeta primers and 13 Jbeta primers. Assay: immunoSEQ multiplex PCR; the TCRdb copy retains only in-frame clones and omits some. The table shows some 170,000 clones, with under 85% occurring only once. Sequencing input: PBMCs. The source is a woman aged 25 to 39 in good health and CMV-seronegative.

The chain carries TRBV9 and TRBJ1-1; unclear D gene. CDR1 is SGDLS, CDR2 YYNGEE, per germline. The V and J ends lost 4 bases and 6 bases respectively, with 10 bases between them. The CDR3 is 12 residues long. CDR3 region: CASSLPQPEAFF. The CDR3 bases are TGTGCCAGCAGCCTCCCACAGCCTGAAGCTTTCTTT.

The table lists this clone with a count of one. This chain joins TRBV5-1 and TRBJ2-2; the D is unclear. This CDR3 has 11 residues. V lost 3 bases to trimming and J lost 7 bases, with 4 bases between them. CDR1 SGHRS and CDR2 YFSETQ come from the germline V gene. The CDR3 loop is CASSSGGELFF. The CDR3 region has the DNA TGCGCCAGCAGCTCGGGCGGGGAGCTGTTTTTT. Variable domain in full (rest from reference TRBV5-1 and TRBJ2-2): KAGVTQTPRYLIKTRGQQVTLSCSPISGHRSVSWYQQTPGQGLQFLFEYFSETQRNKGNFPGRFSGRQFSNSRSEMNVSTLELGDSALYLCASSSGGELFFGEGSRLTVL.

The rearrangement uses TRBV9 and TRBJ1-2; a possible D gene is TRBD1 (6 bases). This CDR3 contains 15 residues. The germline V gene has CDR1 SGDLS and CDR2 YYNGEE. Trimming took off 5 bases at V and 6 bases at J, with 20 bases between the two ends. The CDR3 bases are TGTGCCAGCAGTCGACAGGAAAGTCGGGTAAATGGCTACACCTTC. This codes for CASSRQESRVNGYTF.

The CDR3 DNA reads TGTGCCAGCAGACCTTCTTTGGGGGGGAGGTACGAGCAGTACTTC. Its protein is CASRPSLGGRYEQYF. V gene TRBV28 combines with J gene TRBJ2-7, with 7 bases aligning to TRBD2. Trimming cost V 6 bases and J 4 bases; bases outside gene matches: 12. This CDR3 is 15 amino acids long. Per germline, CDR1 MDHEN and CDR2 SYDVKM.

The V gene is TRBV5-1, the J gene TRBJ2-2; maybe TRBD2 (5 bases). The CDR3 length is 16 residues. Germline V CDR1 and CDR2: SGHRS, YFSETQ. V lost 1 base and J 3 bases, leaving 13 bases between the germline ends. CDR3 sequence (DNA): TGCGCCAGCAGCTTGTTCGGGGTAGGCGACACCGGGGAGCTGTTTTTT. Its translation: CASSLFGVGDTGELFF.

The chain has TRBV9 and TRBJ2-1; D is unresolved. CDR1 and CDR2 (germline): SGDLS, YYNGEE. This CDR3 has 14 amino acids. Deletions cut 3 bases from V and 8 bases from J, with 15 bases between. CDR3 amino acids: CASSAPGSYHEQFF. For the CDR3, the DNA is TGTGCCAGCAGCGCTCCCGGGTCATACCATGAGCAGTTCTTC. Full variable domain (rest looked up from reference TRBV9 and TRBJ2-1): DSGVTQTPKHLITATGQRVTLRCSPRSGDLSVYWYQQSLDQGLQFLIQYYNGEERAKGNILERFSAQQFPDLHSELNLSSLELGDSALYFCASSAPGSYHEQFFGPGTRLTVL.

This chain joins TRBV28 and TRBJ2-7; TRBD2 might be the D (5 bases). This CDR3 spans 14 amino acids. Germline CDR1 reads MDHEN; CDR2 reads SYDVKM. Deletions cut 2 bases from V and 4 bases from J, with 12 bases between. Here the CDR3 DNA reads TGTGCCAGCAGTTTAGGACTTGATCCATACGAGCAGTACTTC. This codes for CASSLGLDPYEQYF.

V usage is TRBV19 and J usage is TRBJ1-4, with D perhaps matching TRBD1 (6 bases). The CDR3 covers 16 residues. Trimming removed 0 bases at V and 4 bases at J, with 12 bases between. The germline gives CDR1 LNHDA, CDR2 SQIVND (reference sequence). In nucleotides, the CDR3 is TGTGCCAGTAGTATAGACTGCGGACAGTTTAATGAAAAACTGTTTTTT. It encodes CASSIDCGQFNEKLFF.